The clone carrying this T cell receptor (beta chain) was seen many times. The antigen remains undetermined. The record originates from a study of identical twins. Study conclusions and caveats: Surplus twin overlap in beta out-of-frame sequences was less pronounced.

The CDR3 runs to 14 residues. The V gene's germline CDR1 is SGHVS and CDR2 FQNEAQ. J was trimmed by 11 bases and V by 3 bases; bases with no gene match: 13. TCRdb re-analysed the 5' RACE reads in MiXCR, keeping a single row per CDR3 protein. The sample includes about 660,000 distinct CDR3 sequences, around 8.6% of them seen just once. These data were also reused for a study on yellow fever vaccine responses in identical twins.

The sequence derives from a woman younger than 30 in good health. The sequencing input was PBMCs. This chain connects TRBV7-8 to TRBJ2-7; 7 bases are shared with TRBD2. The CDR3 region has the DNA TGTGCCAGCAGCTTTTCCCGGGACTACCGGCGGGAGTACTTC. Translating it yields CASSFSRDYRREYF.